What follows are 5 T cell receptor beta chains derived from one specimen sequenced in a study of CD8+CD57+ T cells in acquired aplastic anemia (dated by TCRdb to 2017 to 2018). Sequenced on an Illumina HiSeq 2000. Profiling of TCR beta VDJ combinations and CDR3 sequences used genomic DNA as the template. TCRdb reanalyzed the raw reads on its own, using fastp at Q25 for trimming and MiXCR for clone calling, and kept in-frame beta chains. Each CDR3 protein appears once, grouped with its most common genes and DNA. In this sample the table shows around 200,000 distinct CDR3 sequences, approximately 50% of which occur a single time. The ten largest clones take up over 7.5% of the sample. Patients chosen for sequencing had shown expansion of CD8+CD57+ cells by flow cytometry. Sequenced sample: sorted CD4+, CD8+, or CD8+CD57+ T cells (not recorded which) from PBMCs. These receptors all come from a human donor with aplastic anemia.

This clonotype was seen at least ten times. The chain has TRBV2 and TRBJ1-1, with unresolved D. The CDR3 sequence is 12 residues long. Looked up from germline, CDR1 is SNHLY and CDR2 is FYNNEI. Trimming took off 7 bases at V and 0 bases at J, with 6 bases between the two ends. CDR3 in amino acids: CASTTVNTEAFF. The DNA for the CDR3 is TGTGCCAGCACTACCGTGAACACTGAAGCTTTCTTT.

The V and J genes are TRBV19 and TRBJ1-4; 11 positions agree with TRBD1. The CDR3 totals 20 residues. The V gene's germline CDR1 is LNHDA and CDR2 SQIVND (reference sequence). The junction had 16 bases not matched to a gene; V was cut back by 4 bases and J by 3 bases. The CDR3: CASSRGGWTGGSVSNEKLFF. The CDR3 DNA reads as TGTGCCAGTAGTAGGGGTGGATGGACAGGGGGCTCGGTATCTAATGAAAAACTGTTTTTT.

The chain employs TRBV4-3 and TRBJ1-6; TRBD1 might be the D (5 bases). The CDR3 covers 15 residues. CDR1 and CDR2 from the germline V gene are LGHNA and YSLEER. The germline V and J ends were trimmed by 1 base and 5 bases, with 9 bases remaining between them. CDR3 sequence reads: CASSQGDGDNSPLHF. The CDR3 DNA follows: TGCGCCAGCAGCCAAGGGGACGGCGATAATTCACCCCTCCACTTT.

On this clonotype: A read error may account for a junction end that differs from germline. The chain links TRBV2 to TRBJ1-2, with D unresolved. The CDR3 has 14 amino acids. In germline, CDR1 is SNHLY, CDR2 FYNNEI. The CDR3 sequence: CASSEEGWVIGYTF. The CDR3 DNA reads TGTGCCAGCAGCGAAGAGGGTTGGGTTATAGGCTACACCTTC. Variable domain in full (rest from reference TRBV2 and TRBJ1-2): EPEVTQTPSHQVTQMGQEVILRCVPISNHLYFYWYRQILGQKVEFLVSFYNNEISEKSEIFDDQFSVERPDGSNFTLKIRSTKLEDSAMYFCASSEEGWVIGYTFGSGTRLTVV.

This clonotype has at least ten counts. The chain is built from TRBV6-1 and TRBJ2-3, with D possibly TRBD1 on 6 matching bases. The CDR3 has 13 residues. CDR1 and CDR2 from the germline V gene are MNHNS and SASEGT. The V end was cut by 7 bases, the J end by 3 bases, with 11 bases between. In nucleotides, the CDR3 is TGTGCCAGCACCGGGACAACTACAGATACGCAGTATTTT. It yields the protein CASTGTTTDTQYF.